What follows are 20 T cell receptor beta chains derived from one specimen sequenced in a study of T cell responses to AZD1222 COVID-19 vaccine. This table comes from immunoSEQ multiplex PCR, and its TCRdb copy is limited to in-frame clones, with some not included. This table has approximately 80,000 clones, 80% to 90% appearing once. Here the sequenced sample was peripheral blood, taken 28 days after the second AZD1222 dose. These receptors originate from an adult who received the AZD1222 COVID-19 vaccine.

The V gene is TRBV3-1 (or the pseudogene TRBV3-2), the J gene TRBJ2-7; 8 nucleotides align to TRBD1. The CDR3 loop spans 13 amino acids. CDR1 is LGHDT and CDR2 is YNNKEL in the germline V gene (reference sequence). The V segment lost 5 bases and the J segment 2 bases; nucleotides outside the gene matches: 2. The CDR3 coding sequence is TGTGCCAGCAGCTTGGACAGGGCCTACGAGCAGTACTTC. Protein sequence: CASSLDRAYEQYF.

This rearrangement joins TRBV27 to TRBJ2-7; D uncertain. This CDR3 is built from 13 residues. Germline loops: CDR1 MNHEY, CDR2 SMNVEV (reference sequence). Trimming pared 4 bases from V and 1 base from J, leaving 8 bases between. CDR3: CASSSGFSYEQYF. In nucleotides, the CDR3 is TGTGCCAGCAGTTCGGGCTTTTCCTACGAGCAGTACTTC.

This chain joins TRBV7-9 and TRBJ1-6, with D maybe TRBD1 (6 bases). The germline V and J ends were trimmed by 5 bases and 0 bases, with 17 bases remaining between them. The CDR3 contains 18 residues. The germline V gene encodes CDR1 SEHNR and CDR2 FQNEAQ (reference sequence). For the CDR3, the DNA is TGTGCCAGCAGCATGGACAGCCGATCTAGCTCCTATAATTCACCCCTCCACTTT. This encodes CASSMDSRSSSYNSPLHF.

This chain uses TRBV27 with TRBJ2-1; no firm D call. Trimming shortened V by 2 bases and J by 5 bases, and 7 bases separated the two germline ends. In germline, CDR1 is MNHEY, CDR2 SMNVEV (reference sequence). This CDR3 is built from 13 residues. As DNA, the CDR3 is TGTGCCAGCAGTTTAGGTCAGAACAATGAGCAGTTCTTC. It is translated as CASSLGQNNEQFF.

This sequence joins TRBV7-9 and TRBJ1-1; no reliable D call. Germline assignment: CDR1 SEHNR and CDR2 FQNEAQ (reference sequence). V gave up 1 base and J gave up 4 bases, with 13 bases separating them. This CDR3 spans 15 amino acids. The CDR3 coding sequence is TGTGCCAGCAGCTTAGAGAAGGCCCCGGGCACTGAAGCTTTCTTT. Its translation is CASSLEKAPGTEAFF.

This clone was picked up one time. The chain uses TRBV5-1 and TRBJ1-1, with D possibly TRBD1 on 5 matching bases. Germline V gene data show CDR1 as SGHRS and CDR2 as YFSETQ. CDR3 length: 15 residues. Trimming stripped 4 bases from V and 1 base from J, with 14 bases between. The CDR3 loop reads CASSPGGSPNTEAFF. For the CDR3, the DNA is TGCGCCAGCAGCCCGGGGGGGTCTCCGAACACTGAAGCTTTCTTT.

The rearrangement uses TRBV5-6 and TRBJ2-5; 7 nucleotides align to TRBD2. Germline CDR1 is SGHDT and CDR2 is YYEEEE. The CDR3 is 16 residues long. The V segment lost 3 bases and the J segment 1 base; nucleotides outside the gene matches: 9. The CDR3 DNA follows: TGTGCCAGCAGCTCCGGGGAGGGGCACACCCAAGAGACCCAGTACTTC. This codes for CASSSGEGHTQETQYF. Full variable domain (outside the CDR3, taken from reference TRBV5-6 and TRBJ2-5): DAGVTQSPTHLIKTRGQQVTLRCSPKSGHDTVSWYQQALGQGPQFIFQYYEEEERQRGNFPDRFSGHQFPNYSSELNVNALLLGDSALYLCASSSGEGHTQETQYFGPGTRLLVL.

A remark on this clone: An end of the junction differs from the germline gene, which may be a read error. The chain's CDR3 is CASTTEPSGGANHF. In nucleotides, the CDR3 is TGTGCCAGCACGACTGAGCCTAGCGGGGGGGCCAATCACTTC. The genes are TRBV6-5 and TRBJ2-5; 12 positions match TRBD2. The germline CDR1 and CDR2 sequences are MNHEY and SVGAGI. The CDR3 has 14 amino acids.

The chain employs TRBV6-2 or TRBV6-3 and TRBJ1-2; tentatively, D is TRBD1 (5 bases). The germline gives CDR1 MNHEY, CDR2 SVGEGT. CDR3 length equals 15 residues. V dropped 4 bases and J dropped 2 bases, with 14 bases sitting between them. CDR3 amino acids: CASSSQGQGNYGYTF. CDR3 in DNA: TGTGCCAGCAGTTCGCAGGGCCAAGGGAACTATGGCTACACCTTC.

The rearrangement links TRBV2 to TRBJ1-3, with TRBD1 identical over 8 bases. J lost 0 bases, V lost 7 bases, and 5 bases had no gene match. This CDR3 comprises 15 residues. CDR1 and CDR2 (germline): SNHLY, FYNNEI. The CDR3 nucleotides read TGTGCCAGCACCGGACAGGGAGGCTCTGGAAACACCATATATTTT. Translating it yields CASTGQGGSGNTIYF.

The gene calls are TRBV18 and TRBJ2-7, with D unresolved. Germline V gives CDR1 KGHSH, CDR2 LQKENI. Trimming cost V 6 bases and J 1 base, with 16 bases left between them. This CDR3 spans 15 amino acids. DNA of the CDR3: TGTGCCAGCTCCCGTTCCGGCGGCGTTTCCTACGAGCAGTACTTC. Its translation is CASSRSGGVSYEQYF. Based on the CDR3 plus reference TRBV18 and TRBJ2-7, the full variable domain is NAGVMQNPRHLVRRRGQEARLRCSPMKGHSHVYWYRQLPEEGLKFMVYLQKENIIDESGMPKERFSAEFPKEGPSILRIQQVVRGDSAAYFCASSRSGGVSYEQYFGPGTRLTVT.

The chain couples TRBV5-4 to TRBJ2-1, with D perhaps TRBD1 or TRBD2 (5 bases each). Trimming shortened V by 4 bases and J by 2 bases, and 13 bases separated the two germline ends. Germline CDR1 SGHNT, CDR2 YYREEE (reference sequence). CDR3 length equals 15 residues. The CDR3 region is CASSLGTATYNEQFF. The CDR3 bases are TGTGCCAGCAGCCTAGGGACGGCGACCTACAATGAGCAGTTCTTC.

The chain couples TRBV9 to TRBJ2-7, with TRBD2 identical over 7 bases. The V and J ends lost 0 bases and 1 base, in that order; junction bases with no gene match: 4. Germline CDR1 and CDR2: SGDLS and YYNGEE. The CDR3 has 15 residues. The CDR3 nucleotides read TGTGCCAGCAGCGTAGGGCCTAGCGGATCCTACGAGCAGTACTTC. This sequence encodes CASSVGPSGSYEQYF.

The chain links TRBV20-1 to TRBJ2-3, with 8 bases matching TRBD1. Unmatched junction bases numbered 10, after V lost 3 bases and J lost 2 bases. Germline CDR1 is DFQATT and CDR2 is SNEGSKA (reference sequence). The CDR3 consists of 16 residues. CDR3 bases: TGCAGTGCTAGTGGAGTTGGGACAGGCAACACAGATACGCAGTATTTT. This gives the protein CSASGVGTGNTDTQYF.

The chain has TRBV28 and TRBJ1-5; maybe TRBD1 (6 bases). Germline assignment: CDR1 MDHEN and CDR2 SYDVKM. CDR3 length: 18 residues. V lost 1 base and J 0 bases, leaving 16 bases between the germline ends. The CDR3 DNA reads as TGTGCCAGCAGTTTATTGCCGGACAGCCGGACTAGCAATCAGCCCCAGCATTTT. Translating gives CASSLLPDSRTSNQPQHF.

The table lists this clone with a count of one. The V gene is TRBV18, the J gene TRBJ1-2; 9 nucleotides agree with TRBD1. Germline lookup yields CDR1 KGHSH and CDR2 LQKENI. The trim removed 4 bases at V and 4 bases at J, leaving 7 bases unmatched. There are 15 residues in the CDR3. For the CDR3, the DNA is TGTGCCAGCTCACAAACCACAGGGGGCAGCTATGGCTACACCTTC. It specifies CASSQTTGGSYGYTF.

The chain recombines TRBV7-9 with TRBJ2-3; the D gene is possibly TRBD1 (5 bases). Germline CDR1 and CDR2: SEHNR and FQNEAQ (reference sequence). Between the trimmed V and J ends, which lost 3 bases and 1 base, there was a span of 5 bases. The CDR3 contains 13 residues. CDR3 sequence (DNA): TGTGCCAGCAGCTTGACAGGCACAGATACGCAGTATTTT. It is translated as CASSLTGTDTQYF.

CDR3 region: CASSLTGGPEAFF. CDR3 nucleotides: TGTGCCAGCAGCCTGACAGGGGGCCCTGAAGCTTTCTTT. The rearrangement uses TRBV5-4 and TRBJ1-1, with 10 positions matching TRBD1. CDR1 is SGHNT and CDR2 is YYREEE in the germline V gene (reference sequence). The CDR3 has 13 residues. V shed 4 bases and J 6 bases; nucleotides not matched to a gene: 3.

V and J are TRBV11-2 and TRBJ2-5; D uncertain. In germline, CDR1 is SGHAT, CDR2 FQNNGV. The CDR3 is 13 residues long. V was cut by 1 base and J by 4 bases, with 7 bases left in between. The CDR3 bases are TGTGCCAGCAGCTTAGTTCGTGCAGAGACCCAGTACTTC. Its protein is CASSLVRAETQYF.

The rearrangement joins TRBV28 to TRBJ2-7; unclear D gene. V lost 1 base and J 3 bases, leaving 4 bases between the germline ends. Germline V gene sequence: CDR1 MDHEN, CDR2 SYDVKM. The CDR3 length is 12 residues. The CDR3 region is CASSLSDYEQYF. In DNA, the CDR3 is TGTGCCAGCAGTTTATCCGACTACGAGCAGTACTTC.